What follows are 23 T cell receptor beta chains derived from one specimen sequenced in a study of blood T cell repertoires in COVID-19. Sequencing used immunoSEQ multiplex PCR; TCRdb keeps in-frame clones, though not all of them. In the table there are roughly 300,000 clones, 85% to 90% of which are singletons. Sequencing used PBMCs or T cells enriched from blood (not recorded which). All receptors derive from a woman aged 18-29 years who had recovered from COVID-19.

The chain joins TRBV5-1 to TRBJ2-1; TRBD1 matches at 11 bases. J gave up 9 bases and V 4 bases, and 12 bases lay outside the gene matches. This CDR3 contains 16 residues. Looked up from germline, CDR1 is SGHRS and CDR2 is YFSETQ. The CDR3 DNA reads TGCGCCAGCAGCATGGGACAGGGGGACCTGTGGGGTGAGCAGTTCTTC. Amino acid sequence: CASSMGQGDLWGEQFF.

The chain couples TRBV19 to TRBJ2-3; a weak D match, TRBD2 (6 bases). The CDR3 length is 16 residues. The V gene's germline CDR1 is LNHDA and CDR2 SQIVND (reference sequence). V was shortened by 5 bases and J by 2 bases, with 17 bases between the two germline ends. This chain's CDR3 is CASSPGTLLVTDTQYF. CDR3 bases: TGTGCCAGTAGTCCCGGGACTCTCCTAGTCACAGATACGCAGTATTTT.

The J gene is TRBJ2-2, the V gene TRBV3-1 (or the pseudogene TRBV3-2), with TRBD1 as a possible D gene (6 bases). Per the germline V gene, CDR1 is LGHDT and CDR2 is YNNKEL (reference sequence). V was shortened by 4 bases and J by 2 bases, with 17 bases between the two germline ends. This CDR3 is built from 17 residues. CDR3 amino acids: CASSRPTGTLNTGELFF. The CDR3 DNA follows: TGTGCCAGCAGCCGACCTACAGGGACCCTTAACACCGGGGAGCTGTTTTTT.

This chain joins TRBV29-1 and TRBJ2-7; 7 nucleotides line up with TRBD1. V lost 5 bases to trimming and J lost 7 bases; unmatched junction nucleotides: 8. Germline CDR1 is SQVTM and CDR2 is ANQGSEA. The CDR3 runs 12 residues. The CDR3 nucleotides are TGCAGCGTTCATACAGGGGCCGGAGAGCAGTACTTC. Translation: CSVHTGAGEQYF.

The chain combines TRBV9 with TRBJ1-1; D gene uncertain. CDR3 length: 12 residues. Germline-derived CDR1 and CDR2 are SGDLS and YYNGEE. V shed 3 bases and J shed 4 bases, with 7 bases lying between them. CDR3 sequence (DNA): TGTGCCAGCAGCGCCTTCGGCACTGAAGCTTTCTTT. Residues: CASSAFGTEAFF.

J is TRBJ1-2 and V is TRBV5-1; possible D gene TRBD1, 6 bases. The CDR3 sequence is 14 residues long. The germline CDR1 and CDR2 sequences are SGHRS and YFSETQ. Trimming pared 4 bases from V and 2 bases from J, leaving 12 bases between. The CDR3, as DNA: TGCGCCAGCAGCGTTACTACAGGGAACTATGGCTACACCTTC. It specifies CASSVTTGNYGYTF.

The gene calls are TRBV18 and TRBJ1-4; tentatively, D is TRBD1 (5 bases). Trimming took off 4 bases at V and 6 bases at J, with 15 bases between the two ends. The CDR3 length is 15 residues. Per germline, CDR1 KGHSH and CDR2 LQKENI. CDR3 in amino acids: CASSRGQGKDEKLFF. CDR3 DNA: TGTGCCAGCTCACGCGGACAAGGGAAGGATGAAAAACTGTTTTTT.

As DNA, the CDR3 is TGTGCCAGCAGTGCAGCGACAGGAGACTACGAGCAGTACTTC. The encoded protein is CASSAATGDYEQYF. The rearrangement links TRBV6-4 to TRBJ2-7; D possibly corresponds to TRBD1 (6 bases). V lost 4 bases and J lost 3, with 13 bases in between. The CDR3 is 14 residues long. Germline V gene data show CDR1 as MRHNA and CDR2 as SNTAGT.

This chain joins TRBV6-5 and TRBJ1-2; no definite D call. The CDR3 loop spans 16 amino acids. Germline CDR1 reads MNHEY; CDR2 reads SVGAGI. Trimming took 0 bases from V and 4 from J, leaving 15 bases between them. As DNA, the CDR3 is TGTGCCAGCAGTTACTCGTTGGAGGGTTTGGTCTATGGCTACACCTTC. It codes for CASSYSLEGLVYGYTF.

The chain is built from TRBV4-1 and TRBJ1-2; D remains ambiguous. Germline V CDR1 and CDR2: MGHRA, YSYEKL. Trimming took 0 bases from V and 4 from J, leaving 9 bases between them. The CDR3 sequence is 14 residues long. DNA for the CDR3: TGCGCCAGCAGCCAAGATGGAACAGCCTATGGCTACACCTTC. Translating it yields CASSQDGTAYGYTF.

This sequence joins TRBV18 and TRBJ1-1, with unresolved D. The length of the CDR3 is 15 residues. The germline CDR1 and CDR2 sequences are KGHSH and LQKENI. V lost 1 base to trimming and J lost 1 base, with 10 bases between them. The CDR3 sequence is CASSPQREQNTEAFF. CDR3 DNA sequence: TGTGCCAGCTCACCACAGCGGGAACAGAACACTGAAGCTTTCTTT.

The genes are TRBV11-2 and TRBJ2-5; D perhaps matches TRBD2 (5 bases). Germline loops: CDR1 SGHAT, CDR2 FQNNGV. The CDR3 has 14 amino acids. V was pared by 3 bases and J by 5 bases, with 13 bases between. CDR3 region: CASSFNGLSETQYF. The CDR3 region has the DNA TGTGCCAGCAGCTTCAACGGACTTTCTGAGACCCAGTACTTC. Drawing the rest from reference TRBV11-2 and TRBJ2-5, the complete variable domain is EAGVAQSPRYKIIEKRQSVAFWCNPISGHATLYWYQQILGQGPKLLIQFQNNGVVDDSQLPKDRFSAERLKGVDSTLKIQPAKLEDSAVYLCASSFNGLSETQYFGPGTRLLVL.

The chain links TRBV6-5 to TRBJ1-2, with 7 bases fitting TRBD1. From germline, CDR1 is MNHEY and CDR2 SVGAGI. The CDR3 spans 15 residues. Unmatched junction bases numbered 4, after V lost 0 bases and J lost 3 bases. CDR3 in DNA: TGTGCCAGCAGTTACTCGGGACAGCAATACTATGGCTACACCTTC. This codes for CASSYSGQQYYGYTF.

The chain carries TRBV7-2 and TRBJ2-1, with D perhaps matching TRBD2 (6 bases). The germline gives CDR1 SGHTA, CDR2 FQGNSA. The CDR3 length is 15 residues. The V and J ends lost 2 bases and 3 bases respectively, with 11 bases between them. DNA for the CDR3: TGTGCCAGCAGCTTATCTCCGGGAGTCTACAATGAGCAGTTCTTC. Protein: CASSLSPGVYNEQFF.

This chain joins TRBV4-1 and TRBJ1-3; 7 nucleotides line up with TRBD1. Germline-derived CDR1 and CDR2 are MGHRA and YSYEKL. V gave up 2 bases and J gave up 0 bases; unmatched junction bases: 13. The CDR3 has 19 amino acids. CDR3 sequence reads: CASSQKSWTGQSSGNTIYF. The DNA for the CDR3 is TGCGCCAGCAGCCAAAAGTCGTGGACAGGCCAAAGCTCTGGAAACACCATATATTTT.

The chain joins TRBV7-8 to TRBJ1-5; TRBD1 aligns across 7 bases. The trim removed 1 base at V and 2 bases at J, leaving 5 bases unmatched. Germline CDR1 SGHVS, CDR2 FQNEAQ. The CDR3 consists of 16 residues. The CDR3 nucleotides are TGTGCCAGCAGCTTAGACAGGGGTCTGGGCAATCAGCCCCAGCATTTT. This gives the protein CASSLDRGLGNQPQHF.

The chain employs TRBV6-9 and TRBJ2-2; D gene uncertain. Trimming took off 5 bases at V and 5 bases at J, with 6 bases between the two ends. Germline CDR1 reads MNHGY; CDR2 reads SVAAGI. The CDR3 extends over 12 amino acids. CDR3 sequence reads: CASSTGTGELFF. The CDR3, as DNA: TGTGCCAGCAGTACCGGGACCGGGGAGCTGTTTTTT.

The chain recombines TRBV5-4 with TRBJ2-5; possibly TRBD2 for D (6 bases). Germline loops: CDR1 SGHNT, CDR2 YYREEE (reference sequence). This CDR3 is 15 amino acids long. V was shortened by 2 bases and J by 6 bases, with 17 bases between the two germline ends. This CDR3 reads CASSFVSAGRKTQYF. The CDR3 coding sequence is TGTGCCAGCAGCTTCGTCTCGGCAGGGAGGAAGACCCAGTACTTC.

The chain combines TRBV28 with TRBJ2-7; D ambiguous. CDR1 MDHEN and CDR2 SYDVKM come from the germline V gene. The ends were cut back, 5 bases at V and 6 bases at J, with 8 bases in the middle. CDR3 length: 11 residues. The CDR3 region has the DNA TGTGCCAGCAGTCTCCCCCCCGAGCAGTACTTC. Translation: CASSLPPEQYF.

This sequence joins TRBV19 and TRBJ2-3; TRBD1 is a possible D gene (5 bases). The CDR3 is 13 residues long. Germline V gene lookup returns CDR1 LNHDA and CDR2 SQIVND (reference sequence). Trimming stripped 9 bases from V and 1 base from J, with 11 bases between. This chain's CDR3 is CASRQKRTDTQYF. The CDR3 coding sequence is TGTGCCAGCAGACAGAAACGCACAGATACGCAGTATTTT.

The genes are TRBV27 and TRBJ1-2; D might be TRBD1 (6 bases). CDR3 length: 13 residues. Trimming cost V 6 bases and J 7 bases, with 15 bases left between them. Germline V gives CDR1 MNHEY, CDR2 SMNVEV (reference sequence). The CDR3 sequence is CASSVQGSPGYTF. The CDR3, as DNA: TGTGCCAGCAGCGTCCAGGGGAGTCCTGGCTACACCTTC.

The CDR3, as DNA: TGTGCCAGCAGCCACCGGGACAGGGATTTAGATACGCAGTATTTT. As protein: CASSHRDRDLDTQYF. V and J are TRBV7-9 and TRBJ2-3; 9 bases are shared with TRBD1. Germline V gene lookup returns CDR1 SEHNR and CDR2 FQNEAQ (reference sequence). With V trimmed by 5 bases and J by 5 bases, 8 bases remained unmatched. This CDR3 is 15 amino acids long.

This sequence joins TRBV5-1 and TRBJ1-1; 10 nucleotides line up with TRBD1. This CDR3 has 15 amino acids. CDR1 SGHRS and CDR2 YFSETQ come from the germline V gene. V lost 4 bases and J lost 4; bases outside the gene matches: 7. The CDR3 DNA sequence: TGCGCCAGCAGCGACAGGGGGCAATTGGGCACTGAAGCTTTCTTT. As protein: CASSDRGQLGTEAFF. Drawing the rest from reference TRBV5-1 and TRBJ1-1, the complete variable domain is KAGVTQTPRYLIKTRGQQVTLSCSPISGHRSVSWYQQTPGQGLQFLFEYFSETQRNKGNFPGRFSGRQFSNSRSEMNVSTLELGDSALYLCASSDRGQLGTEAFFGQGTRLTVV.